The 18 T cell receptor beta chains below all came from one sample that was sequenced in a study of cytomegalovirus exposure and HLA in healthy donors. The study ran its PCR with 60 Vbeta and 13 Jbeta primers. Sequenced by immunoSEQ multiplex PCR; TCRdb stores in-frame clones only, minus some. Among roughly 120,000 clones listed, around 83% were seen once. The sequenced sample was PBMCs. The receptors here all came from a human donor in good health.

The V gene is TRBV6-5, the J gene TRBJ2-1; TRBD1 agrees at 7 bases. CDR3 length equals 13 residues. V shed 7 bases and J 7 bases; nucleotides not matched to a gene: 7. Germline loops: CDR1 MNHEY, CDR2 SVGAGI. The CDR3 DNA reads as TGTGCCAGCACCCTGACAGGGATAAATGAGCAGTTCTTC. Translating gives CASTLTGINEQFF.

The V and J genes are TRBV18 and TRBJ1-2; D may be TRBD1 (5 bases). The V end was cut by 5 bases, the J end by 6 bases, with 10 bases between. This CDR3 is built from 12 residues. The V gene's germline CDR1 is KGHSH and CDR2 LQKENI. Here the CDR3 reads CASSSQGNGYTF. DNA for the CDR3: TGTGCCAGCTCATCTCAGGGCAATGGCTACACCTTC.

This clone was observed a single time. The genes are TRBV10-3 and TRBJ2-2; 8 nucleotides agree with TRBD2. From germline, CDR1 is ENHRY and CDR2 SYGVKD. Trimming at V came to 0 bases and at J to 5 bases, leaving 5 bases not matched to a gene. The length of the CDR3 is 16 residues. CDR3 protein: CAISESGGGTTGELFF. Written as DNA, the CDR3 is TGTGCCATCAGTGAGTCTGGCGGGGGGACAACCGGGGAGCTGTTTTTT.

The chain employs TRBV5-1 and TRBJ1-5, with unresolved D. Trimming removed 2 bases at V and 7 bases at J, with 13 bases between. The CDR3 has 14 residues. Germline V gene data show CDR1 as SGHRS and CDR2 as YFSETQ. The CDR3 region is CASSLEGSRQPQHF. The CDR3 DNA reads TGCGCCAGCAGCTTAGAGGGATCGCGACAGCCCCAGCATTTT.

The chain joins TRBV6-1 to TRBJ2-5; the D is unclear. This CDR3 is built from 15 residues. V lost 6 bases and J 5 bases, leaving 19 bases between the germline ends. The germline V gene has CDR1 MNHNS and CDR2 SASEGT. In DNA, the CDR3 is TGTGCCAGCAGCCTAAAATTCGTAAGATGGGAGACCCAGTACTTC. As protein: CASSLKFVRWETQYF.

The rearrangement joins TRBV5-1 to TRBJ1-1, with TRBD1 matching 8 bases. The germline V gene encodes CDR1 SGHRS and CDR2 YFSETQ. Trimming at V came to 4 bases and at J to 3 bases, leaving 11 bases not matched to a gene. The CDR3 spans 16 residues. The CDR3 loop is CASSPQQGQADTEAFF. The CDR3 DNA follows: TGCGCCAGCAGCCCCCAACAGGGACAGGCGGACACTGAAGCTTTCTTT. The whole variable domain, filled in from reference TRBV5-1 and TRBJ1-1, reads KAGVTQTPRYLIKTRGQQVTLSCSPISGHRSVSWYQQTPGQGLQFLFEYFSETQRNKGNFPGRFSGRQFSNSRSEMNVSTLELGDSALYLCASSPQQGQADTEAFFGQGTRLTVV.

The chain has TRBV15 and TRBJ1-1; unclear D gene. The germline V gene has CDR1 LNHNV and CDR2 YYDKDF (reference sequence). V dropped 3 bases and J dropped 8 bases, with 10 bases sitting between them. The CDR3 length is 12 residues. This CDR3 is CATSREVVEAFF. The CDR3 nucleotides read TGTGCCACCAGCAGGGAGGTAGTAGAAGCTTTCTTT.

The V and J genes are TRBV7-8 and TRBJ2-2, with 9 nucleotides matching TRBD1. CDR3 length: 16 amino acids. Germline values: CDR1 SGHVS, CDR2 FQNEAQ. With V trimmed by 6 bases and J by 2 bases, 7 bases remained unmatched. The CDR3 region is CASRSQGALNTGELFF. The DNA for the CDR3 is TGTGCCAGCAGGTCACAGGGGGCCCTCAACACCGGGGAGCTGTTTTTT.

The V gene is TRBV12-5, the J gene TRBJ1-1; 7 bases fit TRBD1. Per germline, CDR1 LGHNT and CDR2 FRNRAP. There are 13 residues in the CDR3. V gave up 6 bases and J gave up 7 bases; unmatched junction bases: 8. CDR3 sequence reads: CASGAFQGDEAFF. For the CDR3, the DNA is TGTGCTAGTGGCGCCTTCCAGGGGGATGAAGCTTTCTTT.

This sequence joins TRBV16 and TRBJ2-5; 8 nucleotides align to TRBD2. The closer fit of TRBJ2-7 to the DNA end suggests the J call may be wrong. CDR1 is KGHSY and CDR2 is FQNENV in the germline V gene. The CDR3 has 18 amino acids. CDR3 amino acids: CASSQVLTSGYKNYEQYF. CDR3 coding DNA: TGTGCCAGCAGCCAGGTGTTAACTAGCGGATATAAAAACTACGAGCAGTACTTC.

This clone turned up a few times. The V and J genes are TRBV6-5 and TRBJ1-2; 7 nucleotides match TRBD1. Germline CDR1 MNHEY, CDR2 SVGAGI. CDR3 length: 14 residues. The V gene end was trimmed by 8 bases and the J gene end by 3 bases; junction bases not matched to a gene: 9. The CDR3 sequence is CASSLTGTDYGYTF. CDR3 in DNA: TGTGCCAGCTCGCTAACCGGGACAGACTATGGCTACACCTTC.

The chain has TRBV5-6 and TRBJ1-1; D possibly corresponds to TRBD1 (6 bases). The CDR3 consists of 14 residues. Germline CDR1 is SGHDT and CDR2 is YYEEEE. Trimming took 4 bases from V and 2 from J, leaving 12 bases between them. CDR3 sequence (DNA): TGTGCCAGCAGCATGGCGGGGACAAACACTGAAGCTTTCTTT. As protein: CASSMAGTNTEAFF.

This clone came up a few times. The gene calls are TRBV10-1 and TRBJ2-7; the match to TRBD1 covers 8 bases. Germline values: CDR1 WNHNN, CDR2 SYGVQD (reference sequence). V lost 6 bases, J lost 1 base, and 8 bases stayed unmatched. CDR3 length: 15 amino acids. CDR3 bases: TGCGCCAGCAGCAACCCGGGACAGGCTTCCTACGAGCAGTACTTC. It encodes CASSNPGQASYEQYF.

DNA of the CDR3: TGTGCCAGCAGCTTAGATTCATCCGAGCAGTACTTC. Translated, it gives CASSLDSSEQYF. This sequence joins TRBV11-2 and TRBJ2-7; no definite D call. Trimming pared 0 bases from V and 6 bases from J, leaving 6 bases between. The CDR3 is made up of 12 amino acids. Germline assignment: CDR1 SGHAT and CDR2 FQNNGV. The whole variable domain, filled in from reference TRBV11-2 and TRBJ2-7, reads EAGVAQSPRYKIIEKRQSVAFWCNPISGHATLYWYQQILGQGPKLLIQFQNNGVVDDSQLPKDRFSAERLKGVDSTLKIQPAKLEDSAVYLCASSLDSSEQYFGPGTRLTVT.

V gene TRBV6-5 combines with J gene TRBJ2-1, with a weak D call TRBD2 (6 bases). This CDR3 contains 15 residues. The germline CDR1 and CDR2 sequences are MNHEY and SVGAGI. The V gene lost 0 bases and the J gene lost 4 bases, with 10 bases spanning the gap. This CDR3 reads CASSYSTGVYNEQFF. CDR3 DNA sequence: TGTGCCAGCAGTTACTCAACGGGGGTTTACAATGAGCAGTTCTTC.

V is TRBV7-8 and J is TRBJ2-7; D is unclear. Looked up from germline, CDR1 is SGHVS and CDR2 is FQNEAQ. The CDR3 length is 13 residues. Trimming removed 6 bases at V and 6 bases at J, with 15 bases between. The CDR3 coding sequence is TGTGCCAGCAGTATCCCCCTTGGGCTCGAGCAGTACTTC. Amino acid sequence: CASSIPLGLEQYF. Filled out from reference TRBV7-8 and TRBJ2-7, the complete variable domain reads GAGVSQSPRYKVAKRGQDVALRCDPISGHVSLFWYQQALGQGPEFLTYFQNEAQLDKSGLPSDRFFAERPEGSVSTLKIQRTQQEDSAVYLCASSIPLGLEQYFGPGTRLTVT.

This clone came up a few times. This chain joins TRBV5-6 and TRBJ2-1; 8 nucleotides match TRBD1. Trimming took 0 bases from V and 5 from J; bases not matched to a gene: 13. CDR3 length: 18 amino acids. From germline, CDR1 is SGHDT and CDR2 YYEEEE. CDR3 in DNA: TGTGCCAGCAGCTTGGTTAGTCAGGGGGCCGGATTTCACAATGAGCAGTTCTTC. Encoded protein: CASSLVSQGAGFHNEQFF.

The chain is built from TRBV7-3 and TRBJ2-3; D is possibly TRBD2 (6 bases). V was trimmed by 3 bases and J by 5 bases, leaving 9 bases between them. In germline, CDR1 is SGHTA, CDR2 FQGTGA. The CDR3 sequence is 13 residues long. The CDR3 here is CASSFRGIDTQYF. The CDR3 DNA is TGTGCCAGCAGCTTCCGGGGGATAGATACGCAGTATTTT.